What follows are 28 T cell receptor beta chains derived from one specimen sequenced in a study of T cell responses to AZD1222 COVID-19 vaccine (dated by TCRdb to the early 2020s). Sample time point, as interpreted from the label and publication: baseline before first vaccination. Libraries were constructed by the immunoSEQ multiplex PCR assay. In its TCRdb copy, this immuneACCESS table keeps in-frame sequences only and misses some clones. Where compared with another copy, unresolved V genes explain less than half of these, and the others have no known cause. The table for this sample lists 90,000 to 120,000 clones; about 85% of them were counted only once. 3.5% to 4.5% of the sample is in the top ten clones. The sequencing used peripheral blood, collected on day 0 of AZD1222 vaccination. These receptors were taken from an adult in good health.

DNA of the CDR3: TGTGCCTGCAAAGAACAGGGGGTCCTTTCTGGCACTGAAGCTTTCTTT. Translated: CACKEQGVLSGTEAFF. V and J are TRBV2 and TRBJ1-1; 8 nucleotides align to TRBD1. The CDR3 sequence is 16 residues long. The germline V gene encodes CDR1 SNHLY and CDR2 FYNNEI. With 11 bases clipped from V and 4 bases from J, the junction kept 18 bases outside the gene matches. The full variable domain, in which reference TRBV2 and TRBJ1-1 provide the parts outside the CDR3, is EPEVTQTPSHQVTQMGQEVILRCVPISNHLYFYWYRQILGQKVEFLVSFYNNEISEKSEIFDDQFSVERPDGSNFTLKIRSTKLEDSAMYFCACKEQGVLSGTEAFFGQGTRLTVV.

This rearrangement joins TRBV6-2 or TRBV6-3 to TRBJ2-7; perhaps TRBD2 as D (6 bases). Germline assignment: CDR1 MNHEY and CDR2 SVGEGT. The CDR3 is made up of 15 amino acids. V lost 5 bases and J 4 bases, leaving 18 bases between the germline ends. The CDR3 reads CASSPPGTGPYEQYF. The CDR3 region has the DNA TGTGCCAGCAGTCCCCCCGGGACTGGACCGTACGAGCAGTACTTC.

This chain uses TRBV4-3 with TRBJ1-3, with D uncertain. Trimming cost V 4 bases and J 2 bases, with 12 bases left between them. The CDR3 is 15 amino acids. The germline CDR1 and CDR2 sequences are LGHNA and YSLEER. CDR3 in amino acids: CASSPRLGAGNTIYF. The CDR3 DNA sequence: TGCGCCAGCAGCCCTAGACTGGGCGCTGGAAACACCATATATTTT.

CDR3 nucleotide sequence: TGTGCCAGTAGTTTTTCGGTGGGCACCGGGGAGCTGTTTTTT. This codes for CASSFSVGTGELFF. The chain has TRBV19 and TRBJ2-2; no clear D. CDR1 and CDR2 from the germline V gene are LNHDA and SQIVND (reference sequence). There are 14 residues in the CDR3. The germline V and J ends were trimmed by 5 bases and 4 bases, with 11 bases remaining between them.

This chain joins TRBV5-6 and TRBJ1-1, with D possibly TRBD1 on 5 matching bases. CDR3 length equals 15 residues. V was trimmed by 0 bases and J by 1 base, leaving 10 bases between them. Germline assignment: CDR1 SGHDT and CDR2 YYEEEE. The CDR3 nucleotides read TGTGCCAGCAGCTTGGATCCGGGACGGAACACTGAAGCTTTCTTT. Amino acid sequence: CASSLDPGRNTEAFF. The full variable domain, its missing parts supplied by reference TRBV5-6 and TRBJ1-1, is DAGVTQSPTHLIKTRGQQVTLRCSPKSGHDTVSWYQQALGQGPQFIFQYYEEEERQRGNFPDRFSGHQFPNYSSELNVNALLLGDSALYLCASSLDPGRNTEAFFGQGTRLTVV.

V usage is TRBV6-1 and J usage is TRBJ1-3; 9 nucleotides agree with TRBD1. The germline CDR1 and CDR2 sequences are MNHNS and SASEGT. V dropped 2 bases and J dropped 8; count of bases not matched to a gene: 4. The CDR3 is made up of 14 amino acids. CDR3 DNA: TGTGCCAGCAGTGAAAGGACAGGGGTGGACACCATATATTTT. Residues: CASSERTGVDTIYF.

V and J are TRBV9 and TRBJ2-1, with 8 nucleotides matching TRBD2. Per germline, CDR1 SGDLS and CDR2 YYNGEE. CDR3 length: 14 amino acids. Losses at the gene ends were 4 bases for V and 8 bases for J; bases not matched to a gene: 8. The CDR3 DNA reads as TGTGCCAGCAGCTCTCAGCGGGAGTACTATGAGCAGTTCTTC. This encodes CASSSQREYYEQFF.

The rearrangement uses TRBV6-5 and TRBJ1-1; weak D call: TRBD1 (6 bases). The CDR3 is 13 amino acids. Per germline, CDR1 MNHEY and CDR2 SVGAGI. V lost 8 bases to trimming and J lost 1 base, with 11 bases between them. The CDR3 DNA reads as TGTGCCAGCCAGGGGCAGCAGAACACTGAAGCTTTCTTT. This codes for CASQGQQNTEAFF.

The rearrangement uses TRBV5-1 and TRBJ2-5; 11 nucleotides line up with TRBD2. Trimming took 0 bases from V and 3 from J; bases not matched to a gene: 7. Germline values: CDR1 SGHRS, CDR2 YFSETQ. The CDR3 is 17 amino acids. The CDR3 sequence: CASSLGLLLAGEETQYF. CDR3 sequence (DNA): TGCGCCAGCAGCTTGGGTCTTTTACTAGCGGGGGAAGAGACCCAGTACTTC.

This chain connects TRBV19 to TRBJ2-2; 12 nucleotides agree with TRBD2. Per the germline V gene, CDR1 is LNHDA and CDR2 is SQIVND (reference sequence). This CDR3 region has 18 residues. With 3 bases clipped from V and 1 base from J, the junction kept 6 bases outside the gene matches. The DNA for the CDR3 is TGTGCCAGTAGTATCCATCCGGGACTAGCGGGGAACACCGGGGAGCTGTTTTTT. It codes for CASSIHPGLAGNTGELFF.

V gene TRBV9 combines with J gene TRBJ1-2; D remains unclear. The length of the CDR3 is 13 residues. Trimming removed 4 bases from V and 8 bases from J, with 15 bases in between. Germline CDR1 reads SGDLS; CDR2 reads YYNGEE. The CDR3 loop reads CASSPGGSGGYTF. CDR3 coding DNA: TGTGCCAGCAGCCCGGGCGGGTCGGGGGGCTACACCTTC.

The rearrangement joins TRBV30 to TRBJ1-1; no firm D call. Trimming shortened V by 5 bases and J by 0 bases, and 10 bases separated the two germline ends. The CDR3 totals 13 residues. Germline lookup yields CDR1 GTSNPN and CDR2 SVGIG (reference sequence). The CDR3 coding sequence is TGTGCCTGGGTCTCGGGCATGAACACTGAAGCTTTCTTT. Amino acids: CAWVSGMNTEAFF. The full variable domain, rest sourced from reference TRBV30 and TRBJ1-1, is SQTIHQWPATLVQPVGSPLSLECTVEGTSNPNLYWYRQAAGRGLQLLFYSVGIGQISSEVPQNLSASRPQDRQFILSSKKLLLSDSGFYLCAWVSGMNTEAFFGQGTRLTVV.

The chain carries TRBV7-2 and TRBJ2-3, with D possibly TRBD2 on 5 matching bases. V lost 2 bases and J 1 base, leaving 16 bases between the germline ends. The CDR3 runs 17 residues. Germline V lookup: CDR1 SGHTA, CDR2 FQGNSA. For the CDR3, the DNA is TGTGCCAGCAGCTTAAGGTCTATGGGGAGCGGCACAGATACGCAGTATTTT. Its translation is CASSLRSMGSGTDTQYF.

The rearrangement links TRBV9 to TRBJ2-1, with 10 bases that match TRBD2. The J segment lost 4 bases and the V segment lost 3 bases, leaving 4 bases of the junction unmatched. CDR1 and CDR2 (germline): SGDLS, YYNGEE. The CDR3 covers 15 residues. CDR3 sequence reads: CASSASGGGYNEQFF. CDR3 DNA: TGTGCCAGCAGCGCGAGCGGGGGGGGTTACAATGAGCAGTTCTTC.

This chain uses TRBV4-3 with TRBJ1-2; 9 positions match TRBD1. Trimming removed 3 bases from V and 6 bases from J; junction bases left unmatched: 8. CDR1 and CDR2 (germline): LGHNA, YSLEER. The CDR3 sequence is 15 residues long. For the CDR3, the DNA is TGCGCCAGCAGCCAGGACCGGGACAGGGACCATGGCTACACCTTC. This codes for CASSQDRDRDHGYTF.

The chain's CDR3 is CASSPPGTGDNSPLHF. The CDR3 coding sequence is TGTGCCAGCTCACCACCCGGGACAGGGGATAATTCACCCCTCCACTTT. The chain combines TRBV18 with TRBJ1-6; 10 bases are shared with TRBD1. This CDR3 has 16 residues. Germline CDR1 is KGHSH and CDR2 is LQKENI. The V segment lost 0 bases and the J segment 5 bases; nucleotides outside the gene matches: 1.

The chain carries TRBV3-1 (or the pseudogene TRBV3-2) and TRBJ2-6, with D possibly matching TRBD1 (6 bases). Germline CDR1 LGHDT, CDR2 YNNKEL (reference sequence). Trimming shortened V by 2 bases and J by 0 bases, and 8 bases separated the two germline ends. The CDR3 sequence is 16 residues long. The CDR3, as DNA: TGTGCCAGCAGCCAACCGGGACACTCTGGGGCCAACGTCCTGACTTTC. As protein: CASSQPGHSGANVLTF.

The CDR3: CASSEALQGAGNEKLFF. CDR3 nucleotide sequence: TGTGCCAGCAGTGAAGCGCTTCAGGGGGCTGGGAATGAAAAACTGTTTTTT. This chain connects TRBV6-1 to TRBJ1-4; 8 nucleotides align to TRBD1. Unmatched junction bases numbered 8, after V lost 0 bases and J lost 5 bases. Germline CDR1 is MNHNS and CDR2 is SASEGT. CDR3 length: 17 amino acids.

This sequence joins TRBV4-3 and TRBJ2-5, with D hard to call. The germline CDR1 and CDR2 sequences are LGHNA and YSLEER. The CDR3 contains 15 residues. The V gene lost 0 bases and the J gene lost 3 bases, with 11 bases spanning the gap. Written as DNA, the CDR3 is TGCGCCAGCAGCCAAGATCTCGGCCTTGAAGAGACCCAGTACTTC. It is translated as CASSQDLGLEETQYF.

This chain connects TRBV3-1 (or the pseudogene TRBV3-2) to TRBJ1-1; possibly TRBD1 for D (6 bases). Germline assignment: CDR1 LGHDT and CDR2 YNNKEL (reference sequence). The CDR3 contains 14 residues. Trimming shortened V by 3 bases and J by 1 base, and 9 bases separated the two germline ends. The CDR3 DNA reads TGTGCCAGCAGCCATCGGGGGCGGAACACTGAAGCTTTCTTT. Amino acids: CASSHRGRNTEAFF.

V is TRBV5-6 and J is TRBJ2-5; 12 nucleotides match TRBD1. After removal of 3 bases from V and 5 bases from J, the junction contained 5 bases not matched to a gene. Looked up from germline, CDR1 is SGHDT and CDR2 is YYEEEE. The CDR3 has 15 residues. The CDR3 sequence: CASSSGTGGWETQYF. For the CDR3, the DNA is TGTGCCAGCAGCTCTGGGACAGGGGGCTGGGAGACCCAGTACTTC.

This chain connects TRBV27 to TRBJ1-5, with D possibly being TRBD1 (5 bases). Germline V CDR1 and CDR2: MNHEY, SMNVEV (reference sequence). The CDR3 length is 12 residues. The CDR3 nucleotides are TGTGCAACAGGTTATTTAAATCAGCCCCAGCATTTT. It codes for CATGYLNQPQHF.

CDR3 nucleotides: TGCAGTGCTATCGCCGTAGGGCGAGCTTTCTTT. As protein: CSAIAVGRAFF. The chain uses TRBV20-1 and TRBJ1-1, with D hard to call. The CDR3 consists of 11 residues. V lost 4 bases and J 10 bases, leaving 13 bases between the germline ends. Germline lookup yields CDR1 DFQATT and CDR2 SNEGSKA (reference sequence).

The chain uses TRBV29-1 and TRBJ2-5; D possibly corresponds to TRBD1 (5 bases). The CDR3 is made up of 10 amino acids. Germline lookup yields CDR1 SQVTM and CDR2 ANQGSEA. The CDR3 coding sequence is TGCGGGGCCAGTTTTTCGGCCCAGTACTTC. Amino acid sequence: CGASFSAQYF.

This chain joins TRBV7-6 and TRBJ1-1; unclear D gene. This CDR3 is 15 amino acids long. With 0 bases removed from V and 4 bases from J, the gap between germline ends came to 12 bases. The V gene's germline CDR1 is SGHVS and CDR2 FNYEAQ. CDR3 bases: TGTGCCAGCAGCTTAGCGTTTGAGGCAGGCACTGAAGCTTTCTTT. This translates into CASSLAFEAGTEAFF.

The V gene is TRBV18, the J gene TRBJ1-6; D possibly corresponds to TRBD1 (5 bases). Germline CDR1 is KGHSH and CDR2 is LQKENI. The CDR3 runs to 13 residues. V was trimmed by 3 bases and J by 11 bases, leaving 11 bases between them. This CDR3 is CASSPSRDAPLHF. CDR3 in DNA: TGTGCCAGCTCACCGAGCAGGGATGCACCCCTCCACTTT.

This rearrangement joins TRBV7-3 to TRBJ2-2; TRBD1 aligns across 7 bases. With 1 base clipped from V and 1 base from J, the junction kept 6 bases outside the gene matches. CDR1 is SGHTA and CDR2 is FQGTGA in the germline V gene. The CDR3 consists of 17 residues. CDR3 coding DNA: TGTGCCAGCAGCTTAAGTTTTGGGACAGTGAACACCGGGGAGCTGTTTTTT. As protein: CASSLSFGTVNTGELFF.

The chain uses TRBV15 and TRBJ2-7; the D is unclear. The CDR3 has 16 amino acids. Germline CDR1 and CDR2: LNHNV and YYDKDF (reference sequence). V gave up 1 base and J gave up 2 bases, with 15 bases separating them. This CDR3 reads CATSRGRLGATYEQYF. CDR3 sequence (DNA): TGTGCCACCAGCAGAGGCCGTTTGGGCGCAACCTACGAGCAGTACTTC.